The clone carrying this T cell receptor (beta chain) was recorded at least ten times. The data stem from a study of T cells after yellow fever vaccination. The CDR3 is 15 residues long. The V gene's germline CDR1 is MNHEY and CDR2 SVGAGI. With V trimmed by 2 bases and J by 3 bases, 4 bases remained unmatched. Using its own MiXCR run on the 5' RACE reads, TCRdb lists one record per CDR3 protein. Of about 220,000 distinct CDR3 sequences detected, 3% to 3.5% appear once; the ten largest clones hold under 3.5%. The sequence was obtained from a man between 18 and 29 years old who received the YFV17D yellow fever vaccine. V usage is TRBV6-5 and J usage is TRBJ2-1; 7 nucleotides agree with TRBD1. Specimen: CD4+ T cells sorted from PBMCs, collected 10 days after the yellow fever booster vaccination. The chain's CDR3 is CASSYETGFYNEQFF. CDR3 DNA: TGTGCCAGCAGTTACGAGACAGGGTTCTACAATGAGCAGTTCTTC.